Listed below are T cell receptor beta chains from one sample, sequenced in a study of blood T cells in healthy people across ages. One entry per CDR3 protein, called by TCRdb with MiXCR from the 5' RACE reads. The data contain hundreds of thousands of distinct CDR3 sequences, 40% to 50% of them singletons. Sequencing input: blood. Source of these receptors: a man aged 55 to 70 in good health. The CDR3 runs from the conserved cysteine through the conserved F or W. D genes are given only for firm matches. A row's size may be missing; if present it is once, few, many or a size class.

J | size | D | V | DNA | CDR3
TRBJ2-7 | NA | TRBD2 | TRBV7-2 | TGTGCCAGCAGCTTAGTGGCTAGCGGGGGTGTACCCTACGAGCAGTACTTC | CASSLVASGGVPYEQYF
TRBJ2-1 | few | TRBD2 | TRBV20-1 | TGCAGTGCCAGGGCTAGCGGGGGGTTCTCCTACAATGAGCAGTTCTTC | CSARASGGFSYNEQFF
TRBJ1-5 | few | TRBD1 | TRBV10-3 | TGTGCCATCATCCTTGACAGGGGGGACCAGCCCCAGCATTTT | CAIILDRGDQPQHF
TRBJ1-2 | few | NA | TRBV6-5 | TGTGCCAGCAGTAGGGGGTATGGCTACACCTTC | CASSRGYGYTF
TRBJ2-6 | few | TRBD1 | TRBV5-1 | TGCGCCAGCAGCGTGGGACAGGGAAAAGGTGGGGCCAACGTCCTGACTTTC | CASSVGQGKGGANVLTF
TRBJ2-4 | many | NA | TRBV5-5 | TGTGCCAGCAGCGATCGGACAGGGAGGGACATTCAGTACTTC | CASSDRTGRDIQYF
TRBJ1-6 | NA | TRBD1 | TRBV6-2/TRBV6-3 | TGTGCCAGCAGGGACGGACAGGGACGATTCCCCCTCCACTTT | CASRDGQGRFPLHF
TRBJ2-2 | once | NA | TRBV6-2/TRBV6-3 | TGTGCCGGCATCTACGGCGGCGGGAACACCGGGGAGCTGTTTTTT | CAGIYGGGNTGELFF
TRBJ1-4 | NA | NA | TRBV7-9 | TGTGCCAGCAGCTCGTACAGGGTAGCCGAAAAACTGTTTTTT | CASSSYRVAEKLFF
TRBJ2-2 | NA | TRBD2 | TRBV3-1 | TGTGCCAGCAGCCATGGGACTAGGGGGTTAGGCACCGGGGAGCTGTTTTTT | CASSHGTRGLGTGELFF
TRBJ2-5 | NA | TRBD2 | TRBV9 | TGTGCCAGCAGCACTAGCGGGGGGGCGAGGGAGACCCAGTACTTC | CASSTSGGARETQYF
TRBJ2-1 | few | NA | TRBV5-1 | TGCGCCAGCTCCTCCATGGGGTATGAGCAGTTCTTC | CASSSMGYEQFF
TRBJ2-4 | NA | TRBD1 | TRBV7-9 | TGTGCCAGCAGCTTACCACCGGGACAGGGTGCCAAAAACATTCAGTACTTC | CASSLPPGQGAKNIQYF
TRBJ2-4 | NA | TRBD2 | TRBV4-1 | TGCGCCAGCAGTGGGGGACTAGCGGGGGGATCAAACCTAGCCAAAAACATTCAGTACTTC | CASSGGLAGGSNLAKNIQYF
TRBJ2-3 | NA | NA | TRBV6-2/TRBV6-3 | TGTGCCAGCAGTTACCGTCCCGGGACAAATCAGCCCCAGTATTTT | CASSYRPGTNQPQYF
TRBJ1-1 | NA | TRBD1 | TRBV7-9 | TGTGCCAGCAGCGGGACAGGTGAAGCTTTCTTT | CASSGTGEAFF
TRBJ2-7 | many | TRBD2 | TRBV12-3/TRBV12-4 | TGTGCCAGCAGTCGATCTAGCGGGGGGGACGAGCAGTACTTC | CASSRSSGGDEQYF
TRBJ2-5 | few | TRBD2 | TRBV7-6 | TGTGCCAGCAGCTTAGACGGGGGGGCCGGGGAGACCCAGTACTTC | CASSLDGGAGETQYF
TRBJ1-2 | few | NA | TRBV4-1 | TGCGCCAGCAGCCAAGTGGGGCAGGATGGCTACACCTTC | CASSQVGQDGYTF